The clone carrying this T cell receptor (beta chain) was counted ten times or more. Antigen specificity is unknown. This sample stems from a study of T cells in Graves' hyperthyroidism and ophthalmopathy. For the study at large: Blood was drawn when the patient was first diagnosed and still untreated.

Points from the study as a whole: Most thyroid clonotypes with frequency above 0.001 were detected in blood.

Amplification of TCR beta CDR3 regions used RNA as the template. HTBI primers drove first-round RT-PCR of the TCR CDR3. TCRdb re-called the multiplex PCR reads with MiXCR, one entry per CDR3 protein. Of some 250,000 distinct CDR3 sequences in the sample, more than 14% were seen once. CDR3 size: 12 residues. Germline V gene data show CDR1 as SGHAT and CDR2 as FQNNGV. V shed 5 bases and J shed 6 bases, with 7 bases lying between them. Reasons for excluding patients were uncontrolled infection, other autoimmune disease, pregnancy or lactation. Clinicians diagnosed patients from clinical symptoms, serum thyroxine and TRAb, thyroid ultrasound and orbital computed tomography.

V usage is TRBV11-2 and J usage is TRBJ2-2; D unclear. This clonotype was sampled from a woman aged 35 to 49 with Graves' hyperthyroidism that later progressed to Graves' ophthalmopathy. What was sequenced was blood. The DNA for the CDR3 is TGTGCCAGCAGCCCTCTTGCCGGGGAGCTGTTTTTT. Amino acids: CASSPLAGELFF.